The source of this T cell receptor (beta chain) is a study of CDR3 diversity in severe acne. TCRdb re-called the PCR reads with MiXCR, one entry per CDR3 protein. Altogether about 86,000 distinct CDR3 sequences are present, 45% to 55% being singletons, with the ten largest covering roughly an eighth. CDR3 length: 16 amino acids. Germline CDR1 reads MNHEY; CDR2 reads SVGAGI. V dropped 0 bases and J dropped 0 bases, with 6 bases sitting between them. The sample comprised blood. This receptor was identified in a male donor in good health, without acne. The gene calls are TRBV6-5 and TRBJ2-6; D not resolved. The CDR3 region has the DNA TGTGCCAGCAGTTACTCGAGGAGCTCTGGGGCCAACGTCCTGACTTTC. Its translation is CASSYSRSSGANVLTF.